This entry is about one T cell receptor beta chain. Two consecutive negative NP/OP PCR tests, clearance, or resolved symptoms defined Cohort 3 recovery. This entry comes from a study of blood T cell repertoires in COVID-19. Turning to the study itself: Sources were T cells, B-cell-depleted T cells, or PBMCs; the material itself was cDNA or gDNA.

Per the study methods: Counts of nucleated cells, estimated from reference gene primer amplification, were obtained. Sequenced by immunoSEQ multiplex PCR; TCRdb stores in-frame clones only, minus some. The V and J calls and clone size were taken over from that table, and D and trimming were inferred from the DNA. The sample gives over 250,000 clones, about 93% of which show up once; 0.95% to 1.3% is in the top ten. The receptor's source is a woman aged 25 to 39 who had recovered from COVID-19. Specimen: PBMCs or T cells enriched from blood (not recorded which).

The CDR3 is CASRFDRLGNQPQHF. The CDR3 bases are TGTGCCAGCAGATTCGATCGGTTGGGCAATCAGCCCCAGCATTTT. This chain uses TRBV6-5 with TRBJ1-5, with no clear D. This CDR3 comprises 15 residues. From germline, CDR1 is MNHEY and CDR2 SVGAGI. V was trimmed by 6 bases and J by 2 bases, leaving 14 bases between them.